Listed below are T cell receptor beta chains from one sample, sequenced in a study of cytomegalovirus exposure and HLA in healthy donors. The data were produced by immunoSEQ multiplex PCR, yet TCRdb's version contains in-frame clones alone and is incomplete. The sample yields roughly 120,000 clones, about three quarters seen once. Sequenced material: PBMCs. These receptors all come from a woman aged 55 to 70 in good health and CMV-seropositive. The CDR3 runs from the conserved cysteine through the conserved F or W. D genes are given only for firm matches. The listing skips clone size in some rows; elsewhere it reads once, few, many or a size class.

TGTGCCAGCAGTGTGGGGCAGGATGGCTACACCTTC	CASSVGQDGYTF	.	TRBV2	TRBJ1-2	.
TGTGCCAGCAGCCGTCGACTAGCCTCCTACGAGCAGTACTTC	CASSRRLASYEQYF	.	TRBV11-2	TRBJ2-7	TRBD2
TGTGCCAGCACCCCCGGGGGAGGGGGAAACTATGGCTACACCTTC	CASTPGGGGNYGYTF	few	TRBV7-2	TRBJ1-2	.
TGTGCCAGCAGCCGCCTTGTGACTAGCGGGAGGAAGCAGTACTTC	CASSRLVTSGRKQYF	few	TRBV7-8	TRBJ2-7	TRBD2
TGTGCCAGCACCGGTCAGCGGGGATATCGGTCGGATGAGCAGTTCTTC	CASTGQRGYRSDEQFF	once	TRBV6-4	TRBJ2-1	TRBD2
TGTGCCAGCAGCGCCTCGGGACAGAGATTATATAATTCACCCCTCCACTTT	CASSASGQRLYNSPLHF	.	TRBV9	TRBJ1-6	TRBD1
TGCGCCAGCAGCCAAGATGGAGGAGGGAGTCAAGAGACCCAGTACTTC	CASSQDGGGSQETQYF	.	TRBV4-1	TRBJ2-5	.
TGTGCCAGCAGCCAATTCGAGACAGCGAAGTACGAGCAGTACTTC	CASSQFETAKYEQYF	.	TRBV16	TRBJ2-7	.
TGTGCCAGCAGCGTAGCTAGTCCAGATACGCAGTATTTT	CASSVASPDTQYF	few	TRBV9	TRBJ2-3	.
TGCAGCGTTGGTGGCGCAGGAGGAAACACCATATATTTT	CSVGGAGGNTIYF	.	TRBV29-1	TRBJ1-3	.
TGTGCCAGCAGGATACAGGGCCTCGAAACTGAAGCTTTCTTT	CASRIQGLETEAFF	.	TRBV27	TRBJ1-1	.
TGTGCCAGCAGATCTGGACAGGGCAATGAGCAGTTCTTC	CASRSGQGNEQFF	once	TRBV7-9	TRBJ2-1	TRBD1
TGTGCCAGCAGTTTCGGGGTTACGGCTCAGCCCCAGCATTTT	CASSFGVTAQPQHF	.	TRBV28	TRBJ1-5	.
TGCGCCAGCAGCTGGGGTAGCGGGAGCTCCTACAATGAGCAGTTCTTC	CASSWGSGSSYNEQFF	few	TRBV5-1	TRBJ2-1	TRBD2
TGTGCCAGCAGTGTCTACGAGAGCAATCAGCCCCAGCATTTT	CASSVYESNQPQHF	few	TRBV2	TRBJ1-5	.
TGTGCCAGCAGTTATGGGCGGGAGACGGATGAGCAGTTCTTC	CASSYGRETDEQFF	few	TRBV6-6	TRBJ2-1	TRBD2
TGTGCCAGCAGACCTCGGACTAGCGGCCCGGTCGAGTTCTTC	CASRPRTSGPVEFF	.	TRBV6-5	TRBJ2-1	TRBD2
TGTGCCAGCAGTTTAGCCCATCGAGGGTACGAGCAGTACTTC	CASSLAHRGYEQYF	.	TRBV28	TRBJ2-7	.
TGTGCCAGCTCACCGAATGAAGGTCTGCAGGGGGCCTCGAACACCGGGGAGCTGTTTTTT	CASSPNEGLQGASNTGELFF	once	TRBV18	TRBJ2-2	TRBD1
TGTGCCAGCAGCCCCTGGACTAGCGGGAGGGCAGATACGCAGTATTTT	CASSPWTSGRADTQYF	.	TRBV16	TRBJ2-3	TRBD2
TGTGCCAGCAGTCTCGGACTAGCGGGGCCGTCATACGAGCAGTACTTC	CASSLGLAGPSYEQYF	.	TRBV28	TRBJ2-7	TRBD2
TGTGCCAGCTCCCCGGGCAGGGCCTCCTACGAGCAGTACTTC	CASSPGRASYEQYF	.	TRBV18	TRBJ2-7	.
TGCGCCAGCAGCCCCCAACAAACAGATGGCTACACCTTC	CASSPQQTDGYTF	.	TRBV5-1	TRBJ1-2	.
TGTGCCAGCAGTTTAAGTCCGGCCCCAGGGGGAGATACGCAGTATTTT	CASSLSPAPGGDTQYF	.	TRBV28	TRBJ2-3	TRBD1
TGTGCCAGCAGTTACTCGGGGAGCTCCTACAATGAGCAGTTCTTC	CASSYSGSSYNEQFF	once	TRBV6-6	TRBJ2-1	.
TGTGCCAGCGGGGCCGCGTTGAACACTGAAGCTTTCTTT	CASGAALNTEAFF	.	TRBV7-9	TRBJ1-1	.
TGTGCCAGCACGGCGACATCGAACACCGGGGAGCTGTTTTTT	CASTATSNTGELFF	.	TRBV2	TRBJ2-2	.
TGTGCCACCAGCAGAGGACAGGGTGCCTATGGCTACACCTTC	CATSRGQGAYGYTF	.	TRBV15	TRBJ1-2	TRBD1
TGCGCCAGCAGCCAATACCCACAGGGGGCCGGGACCCAGTACTTC	CASSQYPQGAGTQYF	once	TRBV4-1	TRBJ2-5	TRBD1
TGCGCCAGCAGCTTGTCGAGCGGCTCCTACGAGCAGTACTTC	CASSLSSGSYEQYF	.	TRBV5-1	TRBJ2-7	.